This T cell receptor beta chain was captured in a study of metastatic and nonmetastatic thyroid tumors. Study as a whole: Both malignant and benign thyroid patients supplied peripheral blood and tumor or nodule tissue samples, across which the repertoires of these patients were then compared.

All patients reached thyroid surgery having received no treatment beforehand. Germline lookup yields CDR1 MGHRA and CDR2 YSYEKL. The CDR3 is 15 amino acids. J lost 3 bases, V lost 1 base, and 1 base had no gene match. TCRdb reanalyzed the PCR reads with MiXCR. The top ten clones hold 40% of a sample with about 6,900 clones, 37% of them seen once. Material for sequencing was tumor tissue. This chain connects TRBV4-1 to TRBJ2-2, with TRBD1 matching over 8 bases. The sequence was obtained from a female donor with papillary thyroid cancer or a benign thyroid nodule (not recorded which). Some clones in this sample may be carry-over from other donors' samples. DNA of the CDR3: TGCGCCAGCAGCCAAGGGACAGGGTACACCGGGGAGCTGTTTTTT. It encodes CASSQGTGYTGELFF.